This T cell receptor (beta chain) was recovered during a study of blood T cells in healthy people across ages. The study, taken as a whole, reports: From one million sequenced T cells, diversity estimates were lower bounds.

CDR3 length: 13 residues. Germline V gene lookup returns CDR1 SGHRS and CDR2 YFSETQ. Trimming removed 7 bases from V and 11 bases from J, with 21 bases in between. A second PCR of about 6 to 11 cycles used a sample-barcoded 5' primer and a J-beta primer mix. TCRdb itself ran the 5' RACE reads through MiXCR, one entry per CDR3 protein. Altogether 760,000 or so distinct CDR3 sequences are present, approximately 25% being singletons, with the ten largest covering under 10%. Concerning this clonotype itself: Its antigen is unidentified.

A further study also used this sample, focusing on T cells of mothers and their children.

This clonotype was sampled from a boy aged 5-17 years in good health. Sequenced material: blood. The rearrangement links TRBV5-1 to TRBJ2-5; TRBD1 is a possible D gene (6 bases). CDR3 bases: TGCGCCAGCTCCGGGACAAGCCCCGGGGCACAGTACTTC. Residues: CASSGTSPGAQYF.